Shown below are 32 T cell receptor beta chains from a single sample sequenced in a study of blood T cell repertoires in COVID-19. The method was immunoSEQ multiplex PCR; TCRdb's version includes in-frame clones alone and lacks a portion of them. The table has about 120,000 clones, around 87% seen once. The sample taken for sequencing was peripheral blood. The source is an older woman with acute or convalescent COVID-19.

This clone is a singleton in its sample. The CDR3 loop reads CASSEAQTRSYNEQFF. The CDR3 DNA sequence: TGTGCCAGCAGTGAAGCGCAGACCAGGTCCTACAATGAGCAGTTCTTC. The genes are TRBV6-1 and TRBJ2-1; D not resolved. Trimming took 0 bases from V and 1 from J, leaving 10 bases between them. Per germline, CDR1 MNHNS and CDR2 SASEGT. This CDR3 is 16 amino acids long.

In its sample, this clone was seen once. The V call is TRBV25-1, the J call TRBJ2-7; TRBD2 is a possible D gene (7 bases). Germline V gene data show CDR1 as MGHDK and CDR2 as SYGVNS. This CDR3 region has 15 residues. Trimming left V 4 bases short and J 2 bases short, with 15 bases between. CDR3 DNA: TGTGCCAGCAGTGCCTCCGGGGGGCGCGCCTACGAGCAGTACTTC. Translation: CASSASGGRAYEQYF.

The CDR3 nucleotides are TGTGCCAGCAGCTCCTACAGGGATCAGCCCCAGCATTTT. It encodes CASSSYRDQPQHF. V gene TRBV7-9 combines with J gene TRBJ1-5; a possible D gene is TRBD1 (6 bases). Per the germline V gene, CDR1 is SEHNR and CDR2 is FQNEAQ (reference sequence). V lost 4 bases to trimming and J lost 5 bases, with 9 bases between them. There are 13 residues in the CDR3.

The chain carries TRBV5-1 and TRBJ2-2; a possible D gene is TRBD2 (6 bases). V was trimmed by 4 bases and J by 5 bases, leaving 15 bases between them. The CDR3 extends over 15 amino acids. Germline CDR1 is SGHRS and CDR2 is YFSETQ. DNA for the CDR3: TGCGCCAGCAGCCTGGCGGGGAGAGGAACCGGGGAGCTGTTTTTT. Protein: CASSLAGRGTGELFF.

V usage is TRBV28 and J usage is TRBJ1-6, with D hard to call. Germline V gene data show CDR1 as MDHEN and CDR2 as SYDVKM. The CDR3 extends over 17 amino acids. V was cut by 7 bases and J by 7 bases, with 23 bases left in between. CDR3 amino acids: CASIDPGSSMWNSPLHF. The CDR3 DNA reads as TGTGCCAGCATCGATCCGGGGAGCTCAATGTGGAATTCACCCCTCCACTTT. Filled out from reference TRBV28 and TRBJ1-6, the complete variable domain reads DVKVTQSSRYLVKRTGEKVFLECVQDMDHENMFWYRQDPGLGLRLIYFSYDVKMKEKGDIPEGYSVSREKKERFSLILESASTNQTSMYLCASIDPGSSMWNSPLHFGNGTRLTVT.

This clone was found a few times. The chain uses TRBV5-4 and TRBJ1-3; no reliable D call. The V gene lost 4 bases and the J gene lost 3 bases, with 8 bases spanning the gap. Germline lookup yields CDR1 SGHNT and CDR2 YYREEE (reference sequence). The CDR3 runs 13 residues. CDR3 sequence reads: CASSGGGGNTIYF. DNA of the CDR3: TGTGCCAGCAGCGGAGGCGGTGGAAACACCATATATTTT. Variable domain in full (rest from reference TRBV5-4 and TRBJ1-3): ETGVTQSPTHLIKTRGQQVTLRCSSQSGHNTVSWYQQALGQGPQFIFQYYREEENGRGNFPPRFSGLQFPNYSSELNVNALELDDSALYLCASSGGGGNTIYFGEGSWLTVV.

CDR3 bases: TGTGCCAGCAGCTCCATGTGGACAGGGGACGAGCAGTACTTC. It encodes CASSSMWTGDEQYF. J is TRBJ2-7 and V is TRBV11-2, with 9 bases lining up with TRBD1. CDR3 size: 14 residues. The germline gives CDR1 SGHAT, CDR2 FQNNGV. V lost 4 bases, J lost 5 bases, and 6 bases stayed unmatched. Variable domain in full (rest from reference TRBV11-2 and TRBJ2-7): EAGVAQSPRYKIIEKRQSVAFWCNPISGHATLYWYQQILGQGPKLLIQFQNNGVVDDSQLPKDRFSAERLKGVDSTLKIQPAKLEDSAVYLCASSSMWTGDEQYFGPGTRLTVT.

The rearrangement joins TRBV15 to TRBJ2-2; no reliable D call. With 0 bases removed from V and 6 bases from J, the gap between germline ends came to 17 bases. Germline CDR1 and CDR2: LNHNV and YYDKDF (reference sequence). CDR3 size: 17 residues. For the CDR3, the DNA is TGTGCCACCAGCAGAGATCTCCCCACCCAGTCCTCCGGGGAGCTGTTTTTT. Its translation: CATSRDLPTQSSGELFF.

The gene calls are TRBV15 and TRBJ2-4; TRBD1 agrees at 10 bases. Germline values: CDR1 LNHNV, CDR2 YYDKDF (reference sequence). This CDR3 region has 16 residues. The V segment lost 1 base and the J segment 1 base; nucleotides outside the gene matches: 1. The CDR3 DNA is TGTGCCACCAGCAGAGCGGGACAGGGGGCCAAAAACATTCAGTACTTC. It translates to CATSRAGQGAKNIQYF. The whole variable domain, filled in from reference TRBV15 and TRBJ2-4, reads DAMVIQNPRYQVTQFGKPVTLSCSQTLNHNVMYWYQQKSSQAPKLLFHYYDKDFNNEADTPDNFQSRRPNTSFCFLDIRSPGLGDTAMYLCATSRAGQGAKNIQYFGAGTRLSVL.

This chain connects TRBV12-5 to TRBJ1-2, with 7 bases that match TRBD1. J was trimmed by 3 bases and V by 5 bases; bases with no gene match: 6. The CDR3 has 14 residues. The germline V gene encodes CDR1 LGHNT and CDR2 FRNRAP. CDR3 sequence: CASGTGQRHYGYTF. The CDR3 DNA reads TGTGCTAGTGGTACGGGACAGCGGCACTATGGCTACACCTTC.

Turning to this clone: The sample has other DNA sequences that encode this CDR3 too. The V and J genes are TRBV5-1 and TRBJ2-5; 10 bases are shared with TRBD1. V lost 4 bases, J lost 5 bases, and 2 bases stayed unmatched. The germline V gene encodes CDR1 SGHRS and CDR2 YFSETQ. The CDR3 covers 13 residues. The CDR3 sequence: CASSLGQGETQYF. The CDR3 nucleotides are TGCGCCAGCAGCCTGGGACAGGGGGAGACCCAGTACTTC.

The rearrangement uses TRBV5-6 and TRBJ1-4, with D tentatively TRBD1 (5 bases). The CDR3 covers 15 residues. Germline loops: CDR1 SGHDT, CDR2 YYEEEE. V was cut by 0 bases and J by 10 bases, with 16 bases left in between. This CDR3 reads CASSLGGSAPGKLFF. In DNA, the CDR3 is TGTGCCAGCAGCTTGGGGGGCTCGGCCCCAGGAAAACTGTTTTTT. Drawing the rest from reference TRBV5-6 and TRBJ1-4, the complete variable domain is DAGVTQSPTHLIKTRGQQVTLRCSPKSGHDTVSWYQQALGQGPQFIFQYYEEEERQRGNFPDRFSGHQFPNYSSELNVNALLLGDSALYLCASSLGGSAPGKLFFGSGTQLSVL.

This clone was counted once. The chain carries TRBV28 and TRBJ2-2, with D perhaps TRBD1 (6 bases). The CDR3 covers 17 residues. Trimming took off 1 base at V and 4 bases at J, with 16 bases between the two ends. CDR1 is MDHEN, CDR2 SYDVKM, per germline. CDR3 nucleotide sequence: TGTGCCAGCAGTTTATATTGGGGGCAGGGTGGCACCGGGGAGCTGTTTTTT. This encodes CASSLYWGQGGTGELFF.

The chain links TRBV27 to TRBJ1-2; tentatively, D is TRBD1 (5 bases). Trimming took 4 bases from V and 0 from J, leaving 15 bases between them. Germline CDR1 MNHEY, CDR2 SMNVEV (reference sequence). The CDR3 sequence is 16 residues long. DNA of the CDR3: TGTGCCAGCAGTTCCCTTGGGGCAGAAGCTAACTATGGCTACACCTTC. It translates to CASSSLGAEANYGYTF.

V gene TRBV19 combines with J gene TRBJ1-2; possible D gene TRBD1, 6 bases. Germline loops: CDR1 LNHDA, CDR2 SQIVND (reference sequence). Trimming took 5 bases from V and 8 from J, leaving 21 bases between them. The CDR3 extends over 15 amino acids. CDR3 coding DNA: TGTGCCAGTAGTTTTGGCCCGACAGGCGGAGAGGGCTACACCTTC. As protein: CASSFGPTGGEGYTF.

This clone came up a few times. The chain recombines TRBV4-1 with TRBJ1-2; TRBD1 aligns across 7 bases. Germline values: CDR1 MGHRA, CDR2 YSYEKL. This CDR3 spans 14 amino acids. The J segment lost 5 bases and the V segment lost 3 bases, leaving 6 bases of the junction unmatched. The CDR3 DNA reads TGCGCCAGCAGCCAGGGGACAGTCGCTTATGGCTACACCTTC. Translating it yields CASSQGTVAYGYTF.

The rearrangement uses TRBV11-2 and TRBJ2-7, with D unresolved. Trimming removed 5 bases from V and 0 bases from J, with 11 bases in between. Germline V gene sequence: CDR1 SGHAT, CDR2 FQNNGV. CDR3 length equals 14 residues. CDR3 residues: CASSPTRPSYEQYF. In DNA, the CDR3 is TGTGCCAGCAGCCCGACGCGGCCCTCCTACGAGCAGTACTTC.

For the CDR3, the DNA is TGTGCCAGCAGTGGGACAGGATATCAGCCCCAGCATTTT. Amino acids: CASSGTGYQPQHF. The chain couples TRBV27 to TRBJ1-5, with TRBD1 matching over 8 bases. The trim removed 5 bases at V and 5 bases at J, leaving 2 bases unmatched. There are 13 residues in the CDR3. Germline-derived CDR1 and CDR2 are MNHEY and SMNVEV (reference sequence).

The rearrangement links TRBV10-2 to TRBJ2-5, with TRBD2 matching over 7 bases. Germline CDR1 WSHSY, CDR2 SAAADI. V lost 2 bases to trimming and J lost 4 bases; unmatched junction nucleotides: 7. The CDR3 extends over 15 amino acids. CDR3 loop: CASSEPRGTIETQYF. The DNA of the CDR3 is TGCGCCAGCAGTGAGCCCCGGGGGACTATAGAGACCCAGTACTTC.

Regarding this clone: Its ends do not fully match the called genes, so a read error is possible. The rearrangement links TRBV28 to TRBJ1-4; tentative D call: TRBD1 (5 bases). The V gene's germline CDR1 is MDHEN and CDR2 SYDVKM. The CDR3 length is 12 residues. The CDR3 nucleotides are TGTGCAAGCACCGGGGGGAATGAAAAACTGTTTTTT. It encodes CASTGGNEKLFF.

A few counts support this clone. The rearrangement uses TRBV10-2 and TRBJ1-1; D not resolved. This CDR3 contains 15 residues. Germline V lookup: CDR1 WSHSY, CDR2 SAAADI. Trimming pared 0 bases from V and 4 bases from J, leaving 12 bases between. In nucleotides, the CDR3 is TGCGCCAGCAGTGAGTCGAGGTGGTTAGGCACTGAAGCTTTCTTT. Translation: CASSESRWLGTEAFF.

The chain employs TRBV19 and TRBJ2-2, with 11 bases matching TRBD2. The CDR3 is made up of 14 amino acids. CDR1 is LNHDA, CDR2 SQIVND, per germline (reference sequence). V lost 5 bases to trimming and J lost 6 bases; unmatched junction nucleotides: 2. The CDR3 sequence is CASSGTSGSGELFF. CDR3 nucleotides: TGTGCCAGTAGTGGGACTAGCGGTTCCGGGGAGCTGTTTTTT.

The V gene is TRBV10-1, the J gene TRBJ1-2; no clear D gene. Germline CDR1 WNHNN, CDR2 SYGVQD (reference sequence). The ends were cut back, 4 bases at V and 0 bases at J, with 24 bases in the middle. This CDR3 comprises 19 residues. CDR3 DNA sequence: TGCGCCAGCAGTGCGCTAACCCGACCGACACGAGAAGCTAACTATGGCTACACCTTC. Translated, it gives CASSALTRPTREANYGYTF.

This chain links TRBV7-3 with TRBJ2-2; weak D call: TRBD1 (5 bases). With 6 bases removed from V and 1 base from J, the gap between germline ends came to 9 bases. The V gene's germline CDR1 is SGHTA and CDR2 FQGTGA. The CDR3 length is 14 residues. The DNA of the CDR3 is TGTGCCAGCAGACCAGGACAGAACACCGGGGAGCTGTTTTTT. It is translated as CASRPGQNTGELFF.

This chain uses TRBV27 with TRBJ1-6, with 8 nucleotides matching TRBD1. The CDR3 length is 14 residues. The trim removed 6 bases at V and 10 bases at J, leaving 8 bases unmatched. Per germline, CDR1 MNHEY and CDR2 SMNVEV (reference sequence). The DNA for the CDR3 is TGTGCCAGCAGCGGAGACAGGGGAGGGTCACCCCTCCACTTT. Its translation: CASSGDRGGSPLHF.

The V call is TRBV5-1, the J call TRBJ1-1; TRBD1 matches 7 bases. The CDR3 spans 15 residues. With 4 bases clipped from V and 1 base from J, the junction kept 7 bases outside the gene matches. The germline CDR1 and CDR2 sequences are SGHRS and YFSETQ. DNA for the CDR3: TGCGCCAGCAGCCCACGGGACAGCCGGAACACTGAAGCTTTCTTT. This translates into CASSPRDSRNTEAFF.

The CDR3 nucleotides read TGTGCCAGCAGCGGGACAGGGACGGAAGCTTTCTTT. Protein product: CASSGTGTEAFF. The V gene is TRBV6-5, the J gene TRBJ1-1, with 9 bases lining up with TRBD1. Per germline, CDR1 MNHEY and CDR2 SVGAGI. The V and J ends lost 6 bases and 8 bases, in that order; junction bases with no gene match: 4. CDR3 length: 12 residues.

V gene TRBV28 combines with J gene TRBJ1-1, with D perhaps matching TRBD1 (5 bases). The V gene lost 7 bases and the J gene lost 5 bases, with 11 bases spanning the gap. Germline V gene lookup returns CDR1 MDHEN and CDR2 SYDVKM. The CDR3 extends over 12 amino acids. This CDR3 reads CASKITGTEAFF. Written as DNA, the CDR3 is TGTGCCAGCAAAATTACAGGTACTGAAGCTTTCTTT.

The chain has TRBV2 and TRBJ1-5, with 8 bases fitting TRBD1. The V gene's germline CDR1 is SNHLY and CDR2 FYNNEI. J was trimmed by 4 bases and V by 7 bases; bases with no gene match: 9. This CDR3 is 15 amino acids long. The chain's CDR3 is CASTGNRGTNQPQHF. The DNA of the CDR3 is TGTGCCAGCACCGGGAACAGGGGGACTAATCAGCCCCAGCATTTT.

The J gene is TRBJ2-7, the V gene TRBV7-9; tentative D call: TRBD1 (6 bases). The CDR3 length is 14 residues. Germline V gives CDR1 SEHNR, CDR2 FQNEAQ (reference sequence). Trimming took 7 bases from V and 5 from J, leaving 18 bases between them. CDR3 residues: CASTHLARGDEQYF. Here the CDR3 DNA reads TGTGCCAGCACCCATCTCGCCAGGGGCGACGAGCAGTACTTC.

The CDR3 loop reads CASSSTGGGNTGELFF. The DNA of the CDR3 is TGTGCCAGCAGTTCGACGGGGGGGGGCAACACCGGGGAGCTGTTTTTT. V gene TRBV27 combines with J gene TRBJ2-2, with TRBD2 matching over 8 bases. The length of the CDR3 is 16 residues. CDR1 MNHEY and CDR2 SMNVEV come from the germline V gene (reference sequence). With 4 bases clipped from V and 2 bases from J, the junction kept 6 bases outside the gene matches.

The chain has TRBV19 and TRBJ1-6; a possible D gene is TRBD1 (5 bases). Trimming took off 8 bases at V and 11 bases at J, with 22 bases between the two ends. CDR3 size: 15 residues. Germline V lookup: CDR1 LNHDA, CDR2 SQIVND (reference sequence). This chain's CDR3 is CASGRQTATSTPLHF. The CDR3 nucleotides are TGTGCCAGTGGGCGGCAGACAGCGACTTCAACACCCCTCCACTTT.